This TCR beta chain was profiled in a study of blood T cells in healthy people across ages. About the study: Every two T cells gave about one barcoded beta molecule via template switching. Whole-study findings and limits: For the donors, CMV status was unknown and possibly confounded expanded clonotype changes. Bulk PBMC profiling left naive and antigen-experienced comparisons inconclusive.

A sample-barcoded 5' primer and a J-beta primer mix were used in a second PCR of about 7 to 12 cycles. TCRdb passed the 5' RACE reads through MiXCR, listing each CDR3 protein once. The table has about 830,000 distinct CDR3 sequences, around 62% seen once; the top ten hold roughly 25%. With respect to this clonotype: Its antigen remains unknown.

Each sample yielded at least 6 million isolated PBMCs. The CDR3 has 15 amino acids. Looked up from germline, CDR1 is DFQATT and CDR2 is SNEGSKA (reference sequence). V is TRBV20-1 and J is TRBJ2-1; D tentatively reads TRBD1 or TRBD2 (6 bases each). The J call could be wrong; TRBJ2-7 is a better fit for the DNA end. Material: blood. This sequence was found in a man in his thirties or forties in good health. The CDR3 loop is CSARDNRGAGYEQYF. The CDR3 DNA is TGCAGTGCTAGAGATAATAGGGGGGCCGGTTACGAGCAGTACTTC.